This T cell receptor (beta chain) was captured in a study of circulating and synovial CD4+ cells in juvenile arthritis (dated by TCRdb to 2014 to 2015). With regard to the full study: Within each patient, the TCRbeta CDR3 repertoires of synovial CD4 T cells, bulk blood CD4 T cells and circulating HLA-DR+ CD4 T cells were compared. The goal of the repertoire sequencing was to confirm that synovial clonotypes were enriched in a circulating synovial-like CD4 T cell subset. General findings and caveats noted by the study authors: Circulating pathogenic-like lymphocytes clustered together with synovial T cells and shared a substantially larger fraction of CDR3 sequences with synovium than bulk blood did. The difference between circulating pathogenic-like lymphocytes and bulk blood T cells was not detected by traditional Vbeta family usage analysis. Because T cell genome counts in CPL samples and bulk blood CD4 samples differed by at least an order of magnitude, sample-size effects were addressed. Because overlap with synovium was found to increase with sequencing depth, the full repertoire overlap was likely underestimated by the measured shared-clonotype fractions. Synovial and circulating pathogenic-like lymphocyte repertoires were less diverse than bulk blood CD4 repertoires, with some CPL samples as oligoclonal as synovium.

About this clone: Its recognized antigen is unknown. Qualities for individual bases were not recorded, and no much larger clone is one base off.

The sequenced samples were obtained from patients with active juvenile idiopathic arthritis. Right after thawing, the cells went straight into sorting, and Live/Dead Fixable Near-IR Stain was used to exclude dead cells. Receptor libraries were prepared by the immunoSEQ multiplex PCR assay. An external provider carried out the TCRbeta CDR3 sequencing as a commercial service. In the original analysis: The analyses used productive nucleotide sequences together with amino acid sequences obtained by in silico translation. Diversity was quantified by Renyi entropy over a range of alpha values, with sample size equalised by taking the median of 200 repeated subsamples. For clustering, the distance between each pair of repertoires was computed as one minus the Chao-modified Jaccard index, which corrected for under-sampling. Frequency-weighted overlap with synovial clonotypes was computed over 200 sample sizes, 200 draws without replacement each, and reported at the smaller sample's size. The clones in this table, taken by TCRdb from immuneACCESS, are in-frame only. Not every clone is retained; where verified, under half of the shortfall comes from an unresolved V gene, and the cause of the rest is unknown. That table is the source of V, J and clone size, and D and trimming were worked out from the DNA. For this sample the table gives tens of thousands of clones, of which 85% to 95% were detected only once. The ten largest make up approximately 0.7% of the sample.

Source material: CD4+ T cells from blood. The TCR originated in a human donor with juvenile idiopathic arthritis.

The CDR3 region reads CASSEFNTGTKNTEAFF. The DNA sequence is TGCGCCAGCAGTGAATTTAACACCGGGACAAAGAACACTGAAGCTTTCTTT. Recombination connected TRBV4-1 to TRBJ1-1, and the D gene may be TRBD1, 6 bases matching. From the cysteine through the phenylalanine, the CDR3 covers 17 amino acids. The entry retains the CDR3 DNA only, 51 bases that are in frame from base 1. CDR1 and CDR2, looked up from the germline V gene, are MGHRA and YSYEKL. V gives up 6 bases and J gives up 1 base, and the segment between their germline ends measures 21 bases.